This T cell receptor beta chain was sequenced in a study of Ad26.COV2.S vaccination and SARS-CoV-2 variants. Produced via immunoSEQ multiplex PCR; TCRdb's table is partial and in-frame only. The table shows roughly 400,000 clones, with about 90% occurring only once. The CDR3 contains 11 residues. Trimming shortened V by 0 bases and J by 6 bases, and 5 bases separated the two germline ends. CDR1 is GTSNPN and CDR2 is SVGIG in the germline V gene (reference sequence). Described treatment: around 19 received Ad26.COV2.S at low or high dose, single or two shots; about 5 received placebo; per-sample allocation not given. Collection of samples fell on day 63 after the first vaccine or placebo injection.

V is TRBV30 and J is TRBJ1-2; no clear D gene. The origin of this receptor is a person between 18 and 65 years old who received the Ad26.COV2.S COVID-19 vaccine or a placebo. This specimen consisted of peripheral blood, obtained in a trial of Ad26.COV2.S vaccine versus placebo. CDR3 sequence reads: CAWSVGDGYTF. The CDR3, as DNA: TGTGCCTGGAGTGTTGGGGATGGCTACACCTTC.